The 14 T cell receptor beta chains presented below share a single source sample, sequenced in a study of CD8 T cells in Susac syndrome. When the RNA was reverse transcribed, random hexamers were used with an input of about 0.45 to 1 ug. One entry per CDR3 protein, called by TCRdb with MiXCR from the immunoSEQ multiplex PCR reads. The sample carries tens of thousands of distinct CDR3 sequences, approximately 96% recorded once. The sequencing sample was made of CD8+ T cells from PBMCs. These receptors were obtained from a human donor with Susac syndrome.

The V gene is TRBV2, the J gene TRBJ1-4; D may be TRBD1 (5 bases). V lost 6 bases and J 5 bases, leaving 10 bases between the germline ends. The CDR3 contains 13 residues. Germline assignment: CDR1 SNHLY and CDR2 FYNNEI. The CDR3 DNA follows: TGTGCCAGCAGGAACAGGATAAATGAAAAACTGTTTTTT. Its translation is CASRNRINEKLFF.

The rearrangement uses TRBV9 and TRBJ1-1; 7 bases agree with TRBD1. The CDR3 runs 13 residues. Germline V gene data show CDR1 as SGDLS and CDR2 as YYNGEE. Trimming removed 0 bases from V and 7 bases from J; junction bases left unmatched: 3. CDR3 protein: CASSVVAGGEAFF. The CDR3, as DNA: TGTGCCAGCAGCGTAGTCGCAGGGGGTGAAGCTTTCTTT.

This chain links TRBV30 with TRBJ1-1; D not resolved. CDR1 is GTSNPN, CDR2 SVGIG, per germline (reference sequence). This CDR3 region has 11 residues. Trimming took 0 bases from V and 8 from J, leaving 7 bases between them. The chain's CDR3 is CAWSVTGEAFF. In DNA, the CDR3 is TGTGCCTGGAGTGTAACGGGGGAAGCTTTCTTT. The entire variable domain, with the rest obtained from reference TRBV30 and TRBJ1-1, is as follows: SQTIHQWPATLVQPVGSPLSLECTVEGTSNPNLYWYRQAAGRGLQLLFYSVGIGQISSEVPQNLSASRPQDRQFILSSKKLLLSDSGFYLCAWSVTGEAFFGQGTRLTVV.

This chain joins TRBV7-2 and TRBJ1-2, with 9 nucleotides matching TRBD1. Germline-derived CDR1 and CDR2 are SGHTA and FQGNSA. The CDR3 runs 15 residues. J was trimmed by 4 bases and V by 1 base; bases with no gene match: 4. The CDR3, as DNA: TGTGCCAGCAGCTTAGGTGGGACAGGGCTCTATGGCTACACCTTC. It codes for CASSLGGTGLYGYTF.

J is TRBJ2-3 and V is TRBV14, with unresolved D. CDR3 length: 15 amino acids. V lost 0 bases, J lost 2 bases, and 9 bases lay in between. From germline, CDR1 is SGHDN and CDR2 FVKESK. Here the CDR3 DNA reads TGTGCCAGCAGCCAAGATACGTACACCACAGATACGCAGTATTTT. It specifies CASSQDTYTTDTQYF.

V usage is TRBV7-2 and J usage is TRBJ1-1; D is possibly TRBD1 (5 bases). The CDR3 sequence is 15 residues long. In germline, CDR1 is SGHTA, CDR2 FQGNSA. The V gene lost 1 base and the J gene lost 7 bases, with 16 bases spanning the gap. The CDR3 protein is CASSLVSPLGDEAFF. As DNA, the CDR3 is TGTGCCAGCAGCTTAGTTTCCCCCCTAGGGGATGAAGCTTTCTTT.

The chain joins TRBV5-1 to TRBJ2-1; no firm D call. The CDR3 is 13 amino acids. Trimming removed 0 bases from V and 7 bases from J, with 8 bases in between. The germline V gene encodes CDR1 SGHRS and CDR2 YFSETQ. The CDR3 coding sequence is TGCGCCAGCAGCTTGGTTGGCCCTAATGAGCAGTTCTTC. Its translation: CASSLVGPNEQFF.

The chain links TRBV20-1 to TRBJ2-1, with D uncertain. V shed 4 bases and J shed 1 base, with 5 bases lying between them. The CDR3 has 12 residues. The germline V gene has CDR1 DFQATT and CDR2 SNEGSKA (reference sequence). CDR3 amino acids: CSAKLSYNEQFF. The DNA of the CDR3 is TGCAGTGCTAAACTATCCTACAATGAGCAGTTCTTC.

V usage is TRBV6-1 and J usage is TRBJ2-5; 8 nucleotides line up with TRBD1. Germline V gene lookup returns CDR1 MNHNS and CDR2 SASEGT. The CDR3 loop spans 17 amino acids. Losses at the gene ends were 6 bases for V and 0 bases for J; bases not matched to a gene: 12. The CDR3 nucleotides read TGTGCCAGCAGCACAAACTCGCAGGGGGCGCACCAAGAGACCCAGTACTTC. Translation: CASSTNSQGAHQETQYF.

This clonotype appeared a single time. The chain combines TRBV4-1 with TRBJ2-5; 7 bases align to TRBD2. V was clipped by 0 bases and J by 6 bases; unmatched bases: 4. The CDR3 contains 14 residues. Germline values: CDR1 MGHRA, CDR2 YSYEKL. The CDR3 is CASSQDRRGKTQYF. The CDR3 DNA is TGCGCCAGCAGCCAAGATCGGCGGGGGAAGACCCAGTACTTC.

The rearrangement uses TRBV9 and TRBJ2-7; D possibly corresponds to TRBD1 (6 bases). Germline-derived CDR1 and CDR2 are SGDLS and YYNGEE. The length of the CDR3 is 18 residues. Trimming removed 0 bases at V and 3 bases at J, with 22 bases between. The CDR3 DNA sequence: TGTGCCAGCAGCGTAGGGAGCGCGGCGACAGGACCCGACTACGAGCAGTACTTC. It translates to CASSVGSAATGPDYEQYF.

V is TRBV20-1 and J is TRBJ2-1; 13 nucleotides align to TRBD2. The junction had 4 bases not matched to a gene; V was cut back by 4 bases and J by 10 bases. The germline CDR1 and CDR2 sequences are DFQATT and SNEGSKA (reference sequence). The CDR3 spans 13 residues. The CDR3 spells CSAIPGLAGEQFF. CDR3 DNA: TGCAGTGCTATCCCGGGACTAGCGGGGGAGCAGTTCTTC.

The V and J genes are TRBV5-1 and TRBJ2-2; D may correspond to TRBD1 or TRBD2 (5 bases each). Germline CDR1 is SGHRS and CDR2 is YFSETQ. The CDR3 consists of 15 residues. Trimming took 0 bases from V and 3 from J, leaving 9 bases between them. CDR3 protein: CASSLGTLDTGELFF. Here the CDR3 DNA reads TGCGCCAGCAGCTTGGGGACACTAGACACCGGGGAGCTGTTTTTT. The full variable domain, completed using reference TRBV5-1 and TRBJ2-2, is KAGVTQTPRYLIKTRGQQVTLSCSPISGHRSVSWYQQTPGQGLQFLFEYFSETQRNKGNFPGRFSGRQFSNSRSEMNVSTLELGDSALYLCASSLGTLDTGELFFGEGSRLTVL.

This rearrangement joins TRBV7-9 to TRBJ1-1; 7 bases map to TRBD1. Looked up from germline, CDR1 is SEHNR and CDR2 is FQNEAQ (reference sequence). J gave up 1 base and V 5 bases, and 7 bases lay outside the gene matches. This CDR3 has 15 amino acids. CDR3 in DNA: TGTGCCAGCAGCCCAGGGGGGACACCGAACACTGAAGCTTTCTTT. Its translation is CASSPGGTPNTEAFF.